These 18 T cell receptor beta chains originate from one sample sequenced in a study of Graves' ophthalmopathy and Graves' hyperthyroidism. Amplifying from RNA transcripts, the study obtained TCR beta CDR3 regions. First-round RT-PCR relied on HTBI primers, and a second-round multiplex PCR came next. TCRdb reanalysed the multiplex PCR reads using MiXCR and keeps one entry per CDR3 protein. This table holds around 1,000,000 distinct CDR3 sequences, about two fifths found once. The sequencing input was peripheral blood or thyroid tissue (not recorded which). Source of these receptors: an adult man with Graves' hyperthyroidism.

This clonotype was detected many times. The V gene is TRBV20-1, the J gene TRBJ2-7; 8 nucleotides match TRBD2. Trimming at V came to 3 bases and at J to 3 bases, leaving 7 bases not matched to a gene. This CDR3 is 14 amino acids long. Germline CDR1 is DFQATT and CDR2 is SNEGSKA (reference sequence). This chain's CDR3 is CSARNGGDHYEQYF. CDR3 nucleotides: TGCAGTGCTAGGAACGGGGGGGATCACTACGAGCAGTACTTC.

Only a few counts were recorded for this clonotype. The CDR3 nucleotides read TGTGCCAGCAGTCAGGGGGCGTCATATGGCTACACCTTC. Its translation is CASSQGASYGYTF. The chain links TRBV6-5 to TRBJ1-2, with 8 bases that match TRBD1. Trimming at V came to 5 bases and at J to 5 bases, leaving 4 bases not matched to a gene. The CDR3 spans 13 residues. Per germline, CDR1 MNHEY and CDR2 SVGAGI.

This clonotype was recorded a few times. This could be a read error, since a much larger clone is one nucleotide away. V gene TRBV24-1 combines with J gene TRBJ1-5; D unclear. In germline, CDR1 is KGHDR, CDR2 SFDVKD. The CDR3 length is 13 residues. CDR3 DNA: TGTGCCACCAGAGGTTCCAGCAATCGGCCCCAGCATTTT. This sequence encodes CATRGSSNRPQHF.

The genes are TRBV20-1 and TRBJ1-2; the match to TRBD1 covers 9 bases. With 6 bases clipped from V and 7 bases from J, the junction kept 12 bases outside the gene matches. Germline lookup yields CDR1 DFQATT and CDR2 SNEGSKA (reference sequence). CDR3 length: 14 residues. The CDR3 nucleotides are TGCAGTGCCGCCACCGGGACAGGGATCGGTGGCTACACCTTC. It yields the protein CSAATGTGIGGYTF.

A word on this clonotype: A much bigger clone sits one base away, suggesting this may be a read error. V and J are TRBV20-1 and TRBJ1-6; 10 nucleotides match TRBD1. The CDR3 contains 18 residues. The germline gives CDR1 DFQATT, CDR2 SNEGSKA (reference sequence). CDR3: CSARDRDRGFLVNPPLHF. The CDR3 DNA is TGCAGTGCTAGAGACCGGGACAGGGGTTTTCTTGTTAATCCACCCCTCCACTTT.

Comments on this clonotype: This may be a read error: a much more frequent sequence differs by one nucleotide. CDR3 DNA sequence: TGCAGCTTGGTGGTGGGAGGCACTGAAGCTTTCTTT. This gives the protein CSLVVGGTEAFF. The chain is built from TRBV29-1 and TRBJ1-1, with D unresolved. Trimming shortened V by 8 bases and J by 4 bases, and 14 bases separated the two germline ends. Germline values: CDR1 SQVTM, CDR2 ANQGSEA. The CDR3 totals 12 residues.

V usage is TRBV6-1 and J usage is TRBJ2-7; D assignment may be TRBD1 or TRBD2 (6 bases each). This CDR3 contains 15 residues. Germline V gene sequence: CDR1 MNHNS, CDR2 SASEGT. The V end lost 6 bases, the J end lost 7 bases, and 22 bases lay between the germline ends. CDR3 region: CASSPHGGEWGEQYF. CDR3 in DNA: TGTGCCAGCAGCCCTCACGGGGGCGAATGGGGGGAGCAGTACTTC.

The chain is built from TRBV6-5 and TRBJ1-2; D ambiguous. With 0 bases removed from V and 12 bases from J, the gap between germline ends came to 14 bases. This CDR3 has 13 amino acids. In germline, CDR1 is MNHEY, CDR2 SVGAGI. CDR3 nucleotides: TGTGCCAGCAGTTACTCGATTGGTGTGGGCCACACCTTC. This gives the protein CASSYSIGVGHTF.

In this sample, this clonotype turned up many times. The genes are TRBV29-1 and TRBJ1-1, with D possibly TRBD1 on 5 matching bases. The CDR3 has 14 amino acids. Germline CDR1 is SQVTM and CDR2 is ANQGSEA. Trimming took off 3 bases at V and 5 bases at J, with 16 bases between the two ends. CDR3 residues: CSVEPGGGGTEAFF. CDR3 DNA: TGCAGCGTTGAGCCTGGGGGGGGTGGGACTGAAGCTTTCTTT.

This clonotype has at least ten counts. The chain links TRBV2 to TRBJ2-7, with D tentatively TRBD1 or TRBD2 (5 bases each). Trimming pared 9 bases from V and 5 bases from J, leaving 14 bases between. The CDR3 has 12 residues. Germline values: CDR1 SNHLY, CDR2 FYNNEI. The chain's CDR3 is CASRVGTHEQYF. The CDR3 coding sequence is TGTGCCAGTCGGGTAGGGACCCACGAGCAGTACTTC.

The CDR3 nucleotides are TGCAGTGCTAGAGCCAGACAGTTTGGGGGTTATGGCCAGCCCCAGCATTTT. Translating gives CSARARQFGGYGQPQHF. The chain uses TRBV20-1 and TRBJ1-5; D perhaps matches TRBD1 (5 bases). V was trimmed by 1 base and J by 7 bases, leaving 23 bases between them. This CDR3 has 17 residues. Germline V CDR1 and CDR2: DFQATT, SNEGSKA (reference sequence).

To note about this clonotype: One base away lies a much larger clone, so this may be a sequencing read error. The rearrangement links TRBV12-3 or TRBV12-4 to TRBJ1-3; D not certain. The length of the CDR3 is 14 residues. V was pared by 5 bases and J by 4 bases, with 12 bases between. CDR3 loop: CASSAIQPGNTIYF. For the CDR3, the DNA is TGTGCCAGCAGTGCAATTCAGCCCGGAAACACCATATATTTT.

This clonotype was observed many times. The chain has TRBV15 and TRBJ1-1, with D perhaps matching TRBD1 (5 bases). The CDR3 loop spans 13 amino acids. Germline V lookup: CDR1 LNHNV, CDR2 YYDKDF (reference sequence). Deletions cut 2 bases from V and 5 bases from J, with 9 bases between. The CDR3 loop is CATSRRGGTEAFF. CDR3 nucleotides: TGTGCCACCAGCAGACGGGGGGGAACTGAAGCTTTCTTT. The full variable domain, completed using reference TRBV15 and TRBJ1-1, is DAMVIQNPRYQVTQFGKPVTLSCSQTLNHNVMYWYQQKSSQAPKLLFHYYDKDFNNEADTPDNFQSRRPNTSFCFLDIRSPGLGDTAMYLCATSRRGGTEAFFGQGTRLTVV.

Note on this clonotype: It may be a read error: a sequence one base away is much more abundant. The CDR3 loop is CAISGRDNMNTEAFF. The CDR3 DNA sequence: TGTGCCATCAGTGGCCGGGACAACATGAACACTGAAGCTTTCTTT. The rearrangement links TRBV10-3 to TRBJ1-1, with D possibly TRBD1 on 6 matching bases. Trimming removed 4 bases from V and 0 bases from J, with 12 bases in between. CDR3 length equals 15 residues. Germline CDR1 reads ENHRY; CDR2 reads SYGVKD.

The table lists this clonotype with many counts. This sequence joins TRBV7-2 and TRBJ1-1; 11 nucleotides line up with TRBD1. From germline, CDR1 is SGHTA and CDR2 FQGNSA. Trimming took 4 bases from V and 1 from J; bases not matched to a gene: 5. The CDR3 length is 16 residues. The CDR3 DNA sequence: TGTGCCAGCAGCTCACCGGACAGGGGGCGGAACACTGAAGCTTTCTTT. Translated, it gives CASSSPDRGRNTEAFF.

A remark on this clonotype: The final CDR3 position lacks the conserved phenylalanine or tryptophan, pointing to a likely read error. The J gene is TRBJ2-7, the V gene TRBV2; D not resolved. Trimming left V 6 bases short and J 4 bases short, with 16 bases between. Per the germline V gene, CDR1 is SNHLY and CDR2 is FYNNEI. The CDR3 runs to 14 residues. Here the CDR3 DNA reads TGTGCCAGCAGCGACGAGTCCAACTGGTACGAGCAGTACCTC. Its translation: CASSDESNWYEQYL.

This clonotype was picked up many times. V is TRBV7-9 and J is TRBJ2-5, with a weak D call TRBD1 (6 bases). In germline, CDR1 is SEHNR, CDR2 FQNEAQ (reference sequence). V lost 5 bases to trimming and J lost 11 bases, with 12 bases between them. The CDR3 covers 11 residues. The CDR3 is CASSLDRPQYF. The CDR3 bases are TGTGCCAGCAGCCTAGACAGGCCTCAGTACTTC.

The gene calls are TRBV10-2 and TRBJ2-7; TRBD2 agrees at 14 bases. This CDR3 spans 17 amino acids. The V and J ends lost 4 bases and 2 bases, in that order; junction bases with no gene match: 7. Germline lookup yields CDR1 WSHSY and CDR2 SAAADI. CDR3 nucleotide sequence: TGCGCCAGCAGTGCCGGACTAGCGGGAGGACACACCTACGAGCAGTACTTC. Protein: CASSAGLAGGHTYEQYF.